Presented here are 30 T cell receptor beta chains from one specimen sequenced in a study of cytomegalovirus exposure and HLA in healthy donors. PCR was performed using 60 Vbeta and 13 Jbeta primers. The assay was immunoSEQ multiplex PCR, and TCRdb's table has in-frame clones only and misses some. The sample shows over 95,000 clones, 60% to 85% of them seen only once. The material sequenced was PBMCs. These receptors originate from a female donor in good health and CMV-seronegative.

The chain recombines TRBV5-1 with TRBJ1-1; possible D gene TRBD1, 6 bases. The CDR3 loop spans 13 amino acids. Trimming removed 2 bases at V and 5 bases at J, with 10 bases between. Germline V gene data show CDR1 as SGHRS and CDR2 as YFSETQ. CDR3 bases: TGCGCCAGCAGCTTCGCCCAGGGGACTGAAGCTTTCTTT. Translated: CASSFAQGTEAFF.

This sequence joins TRBV5-6 and TRBJ2-3; 9 bases align to TRBD2. Losses at the gene ends were 4 bases for V and 6 bases for J; bases not matched to a gene: 12. Germline CDR1 reads SGHDT; CDR2 reads YYEEEE. This CDR3 comprises 16 residues. The DNA for the CDR3 is TGTGCCAGCAGCCCCGTACTAGCGGGCCTCATCGATACGCAGTATTTT. This translates into CASSPVLAGLIDTQYF.

This chain links TRBV2 with TRBJ2-1, with a tentative D call TRBD1 (5 bases). Trimming took 2 bases from V and 4 from J, leaving 15 bases between them. The CDR3 has 16 amino acids. Looked up from germline, CDR1 is SNHLY and CDR2 is FYNNEI. This CDR3 reads CASSERVGADYNEQFF. In DNA form, the CDR3 reads TGTGCCAGCAGTGAACGGGTAGGGGCGGATTACAATGAGCAGTTCTTC.

This clone has more than one count but fewer than ten. The chain combines TRBV5-6 with TRBJ1-3; unclear D gene. The ends were cut back, 2 bases at V and 3 bases at J, with 15 bases in the middle. The CDR3 extends over 16 amino acids. CDR1 is SGHDT and CDR2 is YYEEEE in the germline V gene. The CDR3 DNA sequence: TGTGCCAGCAGCTTCAGAGGAGCTGAGTTTGGAAACACCATATATTTT. This codes for CASSFRGAEFGNTIYF.

This chain joins TRBV19 and TRBJ2-1, with 8 nucleotides matching TRBD1. The CDR3 length is 16 residues. The ends lost 1 base at V and 4 bases at J; junction bases unmatched: 6. Germline CDR1 and CDR2: LNHDA and SQIVND (reference sequence). This chain's CDR3 is CASSIGPGGAYNEQFF. CDR3 DNA sequence: TGTGCCAGTAGTATAGGGCCAGGGGGCGCTTACAATGAGCAGTTCTTC.

J is TRBJ1-6 and V is TRBV5-6; tentatively, D is TRBD1 (5 bases). The CDR3 runs to 15 residues. Germline-derived CDR1 and CDR2 are SGHDT and YYEEEE. V shed 2 bases and J shed 7 bases, with 13 bases lying between them. The DNA of the CDR3 is TGTGCCAGCAGCTTTATCAGGGTGGGGAATTCACCCCTCCACTTT. This gives the protein CASSFIRVGNSPLHF.

The chain carries TRBV30 and TRBJ1-5, with D possibly TRBD1 on 6 matching bases. This CDR3 has 13 residues. V lost 4 bases and J lost 6, with 13 bases in between. Per germline, CDR1 GTSNPN and CDR2 SVGIG (reference sequence). CDR3 in amino acids: CAWTKDRTQPQHF. CDR3 coding DNA: TGTGCCTGGACAAAAGACAGGACTCAGCCCCAGCATTTT.

The V call is TRBV9, the J call TRBJ1-1; TRBD1 might be the D (5 bases). This CDR3 has 16 residues. The V and J ends lost 4 bases and 2 bases respectively, with 18 bases between them. Germline V gene sequence: CDR1 SGDLS, CDR2 YYNGEE. CDR3: CASSPRAEDQNTEAFF. The CDR3 DNA sequence: TGTGCCAGCAGCCCCAGGGCAGAAGATCAAAACACTGAAGCTTTCTTT. Using reference TRBV9 and TRBJ1-1 for the parts outside the CDR3, the full variable domain is DSGVTQTPKHLITATGQRVTLRCSPRSGDLSVYWYQQSLDQGLQFLIQYYNGEERAKGNILERFSAQQFPDLHSELNLSSLELGDSALYFCASSPRAEDQNTEAFFGQGTRLTVV.

This rearrangement joins TRBV7-3 to TRBJ2-5; the match to TRBD2 covers 7 bases. J was trimmed by 5 bases and V by 5 bases; bases with no gene match: 8. Germline values: CDR1 SGHTA, CDR2 FQGTGA. This CDR3 comprises 14 residues. The CDR3 sequence: CASSASRTSETQYF. The CDR3 DNA is TGTGCCAGCAGCGCTTCCCGGACTAGTGAGACCCAGTACTTC.

The chain employs TRBV9 and TRBJ1-2; D is unresolved. V dropped 3 bases and J dropped 3 bases, with 18 bases sitting between them. The CDR3 has 16 amino acids. The germline CDR1 and CDR2 sequences are SGDLS and YYNGEE. The CDR3 bases are TGTGCCAGCAGCGCCCCTTCGGATTTGGAGTACTATGGCTACACCTTC. This translates into CASSAPSDLEYYGYTF. Looking up the rest from reference TRBV9 and TRBJ1-2 gives the full variable domain: DSGVTQTPKHLITATGQRVTLRCSPRSGDLSVYWYQQSLDQGLQFLIQYYNGEERAKGNILERFSAQQFPDLHSELNLSSLELGDSALYFCASSAPSDLEYYGYTFGSGTRLTVV.

The rearrangement joins TRBV7-8 to TRBJ2-2; D might be TRBD1 (5 bases). Germline V lookup: CDR1 SGHVS, CDR2 FQNEAQ. CDR3 length equals 15 residues. The V end was cut by 2 bases, the J end by 5 bases, with 12 bases between. As DNA, the CDR3 is TGTGCCAGCAGCTTATTCCGGGCAGGGACCGGGGAGCTGTTTTTT. Its translation: CASSLFRAGTGELFF.

This chain links TRBV6-1 with TRBJ2-2, with TRBD1 identical over 7 bases. This CDR3 spans 17 amino acids. The V segment lost 1 base and the J segment 5 bases; nucleotides outside the gene matches: 10. The germline V gene encodes CDR1 MNHNS and CDR2 SASEGT. CDR3 residues: CASSEVQGVGRTGELFF. For the CDR3, the DNA is TGTGCCAGCAGTGAAGTCCAGGGGGTAGGTCGGACCGGGGAGCTGTTTTTT.

The gene calls are TRBV7-9 and TRBJ2-3; D possibly corresponds to TRBD1 (6 bases). CDR3 length: 18 residues. The germline V gene encodes CDR1 SEHNR and CDR2 FQNEAQ (reference sequence). V shed 0 bases and J shed 4 bases, with 20 bases lying between them. CDR3 loop: CASSLAGIPGASSDTQYF. For the CDR3, the DNA is TGTGCCAGCAGCTTAGCGGGTATTCCAGGGGCCAGTTCAGATACGCAGTATTTT.

The CDR3: CASSLRRGRSFTEAFF. The CDR3 DNA follows: TGTGCCAGCAGCTTAAGAAGGGGTCGGTCTTTCACTGAAGCTTTCTTT. The J gene is TRBJ1-1, the V gene TRBV7-8, with D maybe TRBD1 (5 bases). This CDR3 spans 16 amino acids. Germline CDR1 SGHVS, CDR2 FQNEAQ. V was pared by 2 bases and J by 4 bases, with 17 bases between.

Only a few counts were recorded for this clone. The chain combines TRBV6-5 with TRBJ1-6, with 7 bases fitting TRBD1. CDR3 length: 16 residues. Per germline, CDR1 MNHEY and CDR2 SVGAGI. V trimming: 0 bases; J trimming: 4 bases; junction bases outside the gene matches: 3. As DNA, the CDR3 is TGTGCCAGCAGTTACTCCGACAGGGCTTATAATTCACCCCTCCACTTT. The encoded protein is CASSYSDRAYNSPLHF.

This sequence joins TRBV7-2 and TRBJ2-2; tentatively, D is TRBD2 (5 bases). This CDR3 has 15 residues. Germline values: CDR1 SGHTA, CDR2 FQGNSA. V lost 1 base and J lost 5, with 11 bases in between. The CDR3 loop is CASSLGLAKTGELFF. The CDR3 bases are TGTGCCAGCAGCTTAGGTCTAGCCAAGACCGGGGAGCTGTTTTTT.

The rearrangement uses TRBV10-3 and TRBJ1-1; D is perhaps TRBD1 (6 bases). The length of the CDR3 is 15 residues. V was shortened by 1 base and J by 6 bases, with 15 bases between the two germline ends. Germline values: CDR1 ENHRY, CDR2 SYGVKD. The chain's CDR3 is CAISELQGLVPEAFF. CDR3 bases: TGTGCCATCAGTGAGTTACAGGGTCTTGTCCCTGAAGCTTTCTTT.

This chain uses TRBV19 with TRBJ1-3, with D uncertain. CDR3 length: 13 amino acids. V was trimmed by 6 bases and J by 0 bases, leaving 6 bases between them. The V gene's germline CDR1 is LNHDA and CDR2 SQIVND (reference sequence). CDR3 in amino acids: CASSEVSGNTIYF. In DNA, the CDR3 is TGTGCCAGTAGCGAGGTCTCTGGAAACACCATATATTTT.

This clone has only one observation. The rearrangement uses TRBV2 and TRBJ2-1; possibly TRBD2 for D (7 bases). V lost 8 bases and J 9 bases, leaving 20 bases between the germline ends. The CDR3 consists of 14 residues. Germline assignment: CDR1 SNHLY and CDR2 FYNNEI. The CDR3 DNA reads TGTGCCAGCGTCGGGGGGCTGCGGATCGGTGAGCAGTTCTTC. This encodes CASVGGLRIGEQFF.

Remarks on this clone: This specimen includes other DNA sequences encoding the same CDR3. The rearrangement joins TRBV2 to TRBJ1-1; D uncertain. CDR3 length: 13 residues. Germline values: CDR1 SNHLY, CDR2 FYNNEI. The V end lost 8 bases, the J end lost 4 bases, and 14 bases lay between the germline ends. DNA for the CDR3: TGTGCCAGCCTGGAGACCCAGTCCACTGAAGCTTTCTTT. It is translated as CASLETQSTEAFF. Drawing the rest from reference TRBV2 and TRBJ1-1, the complete variable domain is EPEVTQTPSHQVTQMGQEVILRCVPISNHLYFYWYRQILGQKVEFLVSFYNNEISEKSEIFDDQFSVERPDGSNFTLKIRSTKLEDSAMYFCASLETQSTEAFFGQGTRLTVV.

DNA for the CDR3: TGTGCCAGCAGTGATCAGGCGGGGGGGAATGAGCAGTTCTTC. This codes for CASSDQAGGNEQFF. The rearrangement uses TRBV6-4 and TRBJ2-1, with 9 bases identical to TRBD2. This CDR3 region has 14 residues. V was clipped by 3 bases and J by 7 bases; unmatched bases: 4. Germline assignment: CDR1 MRHNA and CDR2 SNTAGT.

The chain carries TRBV6-5 and TRBJ1-1, with D possibly matching TRBD1 (5 bases). The CDR3 has 13 residues. CDR1 and CDR2 from the germline V gene are MNHEY and SVGAGI. The ends were cut back, 7 bases at V and 0 bases at J, with 9 bases in the middle. The CDR3 DNA is TGTGCCAGCATTGGGACTTTGAACACTGAAGCTTTCTTT. Its translation is CASIGTLNTEAFF.

In this sample, this clone is medium-sized (0.01 to 0.1%). CDR3 sequence: CSATNTGELFF. The CDR3 DNA follows: TGCAGCGCTACGAACACCGGGGAGCTGTTTTTT. The V and J genes are TRBV29-1 and TRBJ2-2; D gene uncertain. From germline, CDR1 is SQVTM and CDR2 ANQGSEA. The CDR3 runs 11 residues. V dropped 7 bases and J dropped 0 bases, with 3 bases sitting between them.

V and J are TRBV2 and TRBJ2-2; D possibly corresponds to TRBD1 (6 bases). V was trimmed by 6 bases and J by 6 bases, leaving 8 bases between them. The germline V gene encodes CDR1 SNHLY and CDR2 FYNNEI. This CDR3 is built from 12 residues. DNA of the CDR3: TGTGCCAGCAGCAGGGGTGCCGGGGAGCTGTTTTTT. Protein sequence: CASSRGAGELFF.

The rearrangement links TRBV7-9 to TRBJ1-1; D is ambiguous. V gave up 2 bases and J gave up 2 bases, with 3 bases separating them. This CDR3 has 12 residues. CDR1 and CDR2 from the germline V gene are SEHNR and FQNEAQ (reference sequence). DNA of the CDR3: TGTGCCAGCAGCTTAACAAACACTGAAGCTTTCTTT. Its translation: CASSLTNTEAFF.

The rearrangement joins TRBV2 to TRBJ1-1, with a tentative D call TRBD1 (5 bases). Germline CDR1 and CDR2: SNHLY and FYNNEI. The CDR3 has 13 residues. The germline V and J ends were trimmed by 8 bases and 0 bases, with 10 bases remaining between them. DNA of the CDR3: TGTGCCAGCCGGGGGTTCATGAACACTGAAGCTTTCTTT. This translates into CASRGFMNTEAFF.

This rearrangement joins TRBV14 to TRBJ2-6; the D is unclear. The CDR3 runs 17 residues. The V end was cut by 1 base, the J end by 1 base, with 11 bases between. Germline V gene data show CDR1 as SGHDN and CDR2 as FVKESK. The CDR3 DNA is TGTGCCAGCAGCCAAGTACGGTCCATTTCTGGGGCCAACGTCCTGACTTTC. Its translation is CASSQVRSISGANVLTF.

The chain couples TRBV5-4 to TRBJ2-5, with 7 bases that match TRBD2. CDR3 size: 17 residues. J was trimmed by 3 bases and V by 2 bases; bases with no gene match: 13. Per germline, CDR1 SGHNT and CDR2 YYREEE (reference sequence). This CDR3 reads CASSFRPPAGFEETQYF. Here the CDR3 DNA reads TGTGCCAGCAGCTTCAGGCCCCCAGCGGGATTTGAAGAGACCCAGTACTTC. Combining the CDR3 with reference TRBV5-4 and TRBJ2-5 gives the whole variable domain ETGVTQSPTHLIKTRGQQVTLRCSSQSGHNTVSWYQQALGQGPQFIFQYYREEENGRGNFPPRFSGLQFPNYSSELNVNALELDDSALYLCASSFRPPAGFEETQYFGPGTRLLVL.

The V gene is TRBV13, the J gene TRBJ1-6; D is uncertain. Trimming took off 3 bases at V and 10 bases at J, with 19 bases between the two ends. The CDR3 spans 16 residues. The germline V gene encodes CDR1 PRHDT and CDR2 FYEKMQ (reference sequence). In DNA, the CDR3 is TGTGCCAGCAGCTTTTGGGGTGAGGAGGGAGAGTCACCCCTCCACTTT. Amino acid sequence: CASSFWGEEGESPLHF.

This chain connects TRBV6-5 to TRBJ1-2, with D maybe TRBD1 (5 bases). This CDR3 contains 14 residues. Germline lookup yields CDR1 MNHEY and CDR2 SVGAGI. Deletions cut 8 bases from V and 5 bases from J, with 18 bases between. The CDR3 coding sequence is TGTGCCAGCTGGAGGGGTGAGAGGCTATATGGCTACACCTTC. It encodes CASWRGERLYGYTF.